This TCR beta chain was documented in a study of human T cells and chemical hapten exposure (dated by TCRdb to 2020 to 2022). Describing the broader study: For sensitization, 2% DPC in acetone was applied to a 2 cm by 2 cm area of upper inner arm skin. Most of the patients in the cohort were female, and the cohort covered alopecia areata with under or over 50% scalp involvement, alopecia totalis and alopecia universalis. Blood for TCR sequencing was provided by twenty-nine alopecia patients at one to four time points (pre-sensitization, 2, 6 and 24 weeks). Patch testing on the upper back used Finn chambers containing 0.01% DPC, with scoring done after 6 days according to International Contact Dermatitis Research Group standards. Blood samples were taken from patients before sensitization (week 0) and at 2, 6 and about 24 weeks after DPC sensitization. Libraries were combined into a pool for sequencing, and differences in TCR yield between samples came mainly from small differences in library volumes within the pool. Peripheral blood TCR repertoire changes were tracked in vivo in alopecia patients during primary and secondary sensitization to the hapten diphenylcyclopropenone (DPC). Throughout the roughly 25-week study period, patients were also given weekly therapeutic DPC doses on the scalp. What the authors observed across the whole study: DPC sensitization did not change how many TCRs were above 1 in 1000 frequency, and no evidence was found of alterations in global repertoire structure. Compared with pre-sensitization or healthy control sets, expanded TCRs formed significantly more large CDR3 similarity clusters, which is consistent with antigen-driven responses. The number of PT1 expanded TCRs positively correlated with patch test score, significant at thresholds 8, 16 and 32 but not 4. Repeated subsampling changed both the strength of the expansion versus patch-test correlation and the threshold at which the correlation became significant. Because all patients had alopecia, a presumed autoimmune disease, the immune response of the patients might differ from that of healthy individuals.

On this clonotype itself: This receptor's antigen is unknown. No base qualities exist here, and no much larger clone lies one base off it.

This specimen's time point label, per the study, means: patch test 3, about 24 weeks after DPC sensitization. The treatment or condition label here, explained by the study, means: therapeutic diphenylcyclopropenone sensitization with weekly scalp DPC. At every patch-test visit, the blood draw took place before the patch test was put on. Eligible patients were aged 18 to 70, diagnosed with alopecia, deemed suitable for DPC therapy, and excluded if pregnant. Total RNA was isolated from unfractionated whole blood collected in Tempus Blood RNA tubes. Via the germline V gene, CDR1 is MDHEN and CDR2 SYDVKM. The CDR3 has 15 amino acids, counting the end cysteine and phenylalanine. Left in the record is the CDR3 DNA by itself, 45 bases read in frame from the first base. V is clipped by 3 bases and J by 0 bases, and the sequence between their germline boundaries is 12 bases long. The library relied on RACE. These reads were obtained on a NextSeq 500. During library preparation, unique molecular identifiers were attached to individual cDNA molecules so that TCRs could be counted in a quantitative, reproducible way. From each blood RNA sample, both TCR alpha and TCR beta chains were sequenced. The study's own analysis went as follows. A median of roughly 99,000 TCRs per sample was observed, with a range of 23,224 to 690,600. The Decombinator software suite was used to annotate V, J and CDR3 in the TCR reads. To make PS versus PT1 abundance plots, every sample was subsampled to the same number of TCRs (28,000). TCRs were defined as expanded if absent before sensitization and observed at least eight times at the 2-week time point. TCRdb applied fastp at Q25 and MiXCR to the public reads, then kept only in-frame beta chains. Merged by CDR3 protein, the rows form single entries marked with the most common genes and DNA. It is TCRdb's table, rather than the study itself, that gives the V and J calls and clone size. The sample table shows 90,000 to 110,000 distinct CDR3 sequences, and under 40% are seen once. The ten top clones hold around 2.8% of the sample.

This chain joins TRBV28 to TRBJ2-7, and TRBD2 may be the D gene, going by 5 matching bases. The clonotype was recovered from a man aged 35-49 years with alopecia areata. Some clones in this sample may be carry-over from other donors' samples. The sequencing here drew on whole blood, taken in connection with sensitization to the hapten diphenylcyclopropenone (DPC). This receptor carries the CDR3 CASSFAGRSSYEQYF. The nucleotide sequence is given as TGTGCCAGCAGTTTCGCGGGTAGGAGCTCCTACGAGCAGTACTTC.